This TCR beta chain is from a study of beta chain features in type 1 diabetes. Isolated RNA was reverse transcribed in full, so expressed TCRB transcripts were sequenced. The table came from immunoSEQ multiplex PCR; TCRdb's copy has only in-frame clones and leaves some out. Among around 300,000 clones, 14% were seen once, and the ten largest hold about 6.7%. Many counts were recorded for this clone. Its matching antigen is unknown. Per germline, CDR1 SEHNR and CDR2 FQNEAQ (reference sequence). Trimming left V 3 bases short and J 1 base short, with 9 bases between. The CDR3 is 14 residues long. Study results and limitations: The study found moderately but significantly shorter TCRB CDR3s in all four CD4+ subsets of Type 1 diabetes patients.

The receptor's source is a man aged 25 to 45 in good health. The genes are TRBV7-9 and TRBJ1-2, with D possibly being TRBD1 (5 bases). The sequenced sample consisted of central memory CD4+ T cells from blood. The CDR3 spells CASSFLTDNYGYTF. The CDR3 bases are TGTGCCAGCAGCTTCCTGACAGATAACTATGGCTACACCTTC.